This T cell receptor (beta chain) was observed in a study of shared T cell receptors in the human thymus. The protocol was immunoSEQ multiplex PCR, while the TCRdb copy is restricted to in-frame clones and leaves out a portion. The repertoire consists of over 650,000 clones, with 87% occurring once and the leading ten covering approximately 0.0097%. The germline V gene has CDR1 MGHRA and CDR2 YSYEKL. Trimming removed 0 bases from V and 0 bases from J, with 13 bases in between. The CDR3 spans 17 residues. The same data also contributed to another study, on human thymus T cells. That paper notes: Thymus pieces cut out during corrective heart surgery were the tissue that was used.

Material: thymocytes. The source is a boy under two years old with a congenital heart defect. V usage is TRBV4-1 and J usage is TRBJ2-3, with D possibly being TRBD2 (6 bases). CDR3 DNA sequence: TGCGCCAGCAGCCAAGATGGGGGGACTCTTAGCACAGATACGCAGTATTTT. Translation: CASSQDGGTLSTDTQYF.